The 23 T cell receptor beta chains reported below all come from one sample, sequenced in a study of T-cell memory formation after mild COVID-19 (dated by TCRdb to about 2021). The library was produced with 5' RACE. Sequencing used an Illumina NovaSeq 6000. The public reads were run again by TCRdb, first through fastp at Q25 and then through MiXCR, and only productive beta chains were kept. Duplicate CDR3 protein sequences are folded into a single record with the most common DNA and genes. The sample table holds a few hundred thousand distinct CDR3 sequences, of which 20% to 25% were seen once. Of the sample, roughly a fifth falls within the top ten clones. Sequencing input: PBMCs or a T cell subset sorted from them (not recorded which). Source of these receptors: a man aged 18-30 years who had mild COVID-19 (a few samples of this study predate the infection). The sample titles of this study are shuffled in the database, so cell type and time point are left out; the donor was told from shared clones.

This sequence joins TRBV6-2 or TRBV6-3 and TRBJ2-5, with D perhaps TRBD1 (6 bases). The CDR3 runs 14 residues. Trimming took off 5 bases at V and 1 base at J, with 11 bases between the two ends. Germline lookup yields CDR1 MNHEY and CDR2 SVGEGT. DNA of the CDR3: TGTGCCAGCAGTCCGCCGGACAGCCAAGAGACCCAGTACTTC. Translated: CASSPPDSQETQYF.

This chain joins TRBV18 and TRBJ1-4; no definite D call. Looked up from germline, CDR1 is KGHSH and CDR2 is LQKENI. The CDR3 loop spans 18 amino acids. Trimming shortened V by 4 bases and J by 0 bases, and 18 bases separated the two germline ends. DNA of the CDR3: TGTGCCAGCTCACAATCCCAGCCGTCCTTTGCAACTAATGAAAAACTGTTTTTT. Translating gives CASSQSQPSFATNEKLFF. Using reference TRBV18 and TRBJ1-4 for the parts outside the CDR3, the full variable domain is NAGVMQNPRHLVRRRGQEARLRCSPMKGHSHVYWYRQLPEEGLKFMVYLQKENIIDESGMPKERFSAEFPKEGPSILRIQQVVRGDSAAYFCASSQSQPSFATNEKLFFGSGTQLSVL.

This clonotype has a handful of counts. The rearrangement links TRBV23-1 to TRBJ2-5, with 9 bases aligning to TRBD1. TRBV23-1 is an ORF; its function is uncertain. The V gene end was trimmed by 9 bases and the J gene end by 4 bases; junction bases not matched to a gene: 9. This CDR3 spans 14 amino acids. DNA for the CDR3: TGCGCCAGAGAAAACCGGACAGGGGTAGAGACCCAGTACTTC. Translation gives CARENRTGVETQYF.

This chain links TRBV6-5 with TRBJ2-3; 11 bases line up with TRBD2. This CDR3 has 15 residues. Germline loops: CDR1 MNHEY, CDR2 SVGAGI. V shed 6 bases, J shed 8 bases, and the junction held 10 bases outside the gene matches. The DNA for the CDR3 is TGTGCCAGCAGAGAGACGGGACTAGCGGTGGGTACGCAGTATTTT. Translated, it gives CASRETGLAVGTQYF.

This clonotype was counted at least ten times. The CDR3, as DNA: TGCGCCAGCAGCCAAGAAGGGAAAACTAGCGGGAAAACCGAGCAGTACTTC. It yields the protein CASSQEGKTSGKTEQYF. This chain connects TRBV4-1 to TRBJ2-7; the match to TRBD2 covers 10 bases. Germline V CDR1 and CDR2: MGHRA, YSYEKL. The CDR3 totals 17 residues. V lost 0 bases and J lost 6; bases outside the gene matches: 11.

About this clonotype itself: With a much larger clone just one base away, this may be a read error. The chain carries TRBV7-9 and TRBJ1-6; no clear D gene. Germline V gene sequence: CDR1 SEHNR, CDR2 FQNEAQ (reference sequence). Trimming removed 3 bases from V and 10 bases from J, with 10 bases in between. The CDR3 covers 13 residues. The CDR3 bases are TGTGCCAGCAGCTTGAGAACCAAGTCACCCCTCCACTTT. Translation gives CASSLRTKSPLHF.

This sequence joins TRBV6-5 and TRBJ1-4; D may be TRBD1 (5 bases). CDR1 MNHEY and CDR2 SVGAGI come from the germline V gene. The CDR3 covers 15 residues. Trimming took 5 bases from V and 7 from J, leaving 17 bases between them. The CDR3 protein is CASSDLPGGSEKLFF. CDR3 nucleotide sequence: TGTGCCAGCAGTGACCTCCCCGGGGGATCTGAAAAACTGTTTTTT.

The genes are TRBV7-9 and TRBJ2-6, with D hard to call. V lost 2 bases to trimming and J lost 1 base, with 9 bases between them. In germline, CDR1 is SEHNR, CDR2 FQNEAQ (reference sequence). CDR3 length: 16 amino acids. The CDR3: CASSLNEGSGANVLTF. For the CDR3, the DNA is TGTGCCAGCAGCTTAAATGAAGGTTCTGGGGCCAACGTCCTGACTTTC.

This clonotype showed up many times. V and J are TRBV27 and TRBJ2-5, with 7 bases that match TRBD2. Looked up from germline, CDR1 is MNHEY and CDR2 is SMNVEV (reference sequence). V dropped 5 bases and J dropped 5; count of bases not matched to a gene: 5. The CDR3 loop spans 13 amino acids. Written as DNA, the CDR3 is TGTGCCAGCAGTCCGCGGGGGAGGGAGACCCAGTACTTC. As protein: CASSPRGRETQYF.

There are a few counts of this clonotype. The chain couples TRBV6-5 to TRBJ2-7, with 10 nucleotides matching TRBD1. Germline lookup yields CDR1 MNHEY and CDR2 SVGAGI. J gave up 3 bases and V 4 bases, and 9 bases lay outside the gene matches. This CDR3 region has 16 residues. CDR3 DNA sequence: TGTGCCAGCAGTTTTGGGGACAGGGGATTGAACTACGAGCAGTACTTC. Encoded protein: CASSFGDRGLNYEQYF.

The chain carries TRBV5-1 and TRBJ1-5; D is possibly TRBD1 (5 bases). The CDR3 length is 15 residues. V was trimmed by 4 bases and J by 4 bases, leaving 15 bases between them. Germline V gene data show CDR1 as SGHRS and CDR2 as YFSETQ. The CDR3 region is CASSLDMASNQPQHF. In DNA form, the CDR3 reads TGCGCCAGCAGCCTGGACATGGCCTCGAATCAGCCCCAGCATTTT. Together with reference TRBV5-1 and TRBJ1-5, the CDR3 gives the full variable domain: KAGVTQTPRYLIKTRGQQVTLSCSPISGHRSVSWYQQTPGQGLQFLFEYFSETQRNKGNFPGRFSGRQFSNSRSEMNVSTLELGDSALYLCASSLDMASNQPQHFGDGTRLSIL.

The chain uses TRBV5-1 and TRBJ1-1; the D is unclear. The V end was cut by 6 bases, the J end by 1 base, with 13 bases between. Germline V gene sequence: CDR1 SGHRS, CDR2 YFSETQ. The CDR3 has 14 amino acids. In DNA form, the CDR3 reads TGCGCCAGCACCCTGGAACAGACGAACACTGAAGCTTTCTTT. Translation: CASTLEQTNTEAFF. The full variable domain, its missing parts supplied by reference TRBV5-1 and TRBJ1-1, is KAGVTQTPRYLIKTRGQQVTLSCSPISGHRSVSWYQQTPGQGLQFLFEYFSETQRNKGNFPGRFSGRQFSNSRSEMNVSTLELGDSALYLCASTLEQTNTEAFFGQGTRLTVV.

This clonotype has only a few counts. The J gene is TRBJ2-7, the V gene TRBV3-1; 9 bases are shared with TRBD2. In germline, CDR1 is LGHDT, CDR2 YNNKEL (reference sequence). The CDR3 is 16 residues long. The junction had 13 bases not matched to a gene; V was cut back by 3 bases and J by 7 bases. CDR3 DNA: TGTGCCAGCAGCCACGCGGGGGGGACCCGGCGGGAAGAGCAGTACTTC. Translating it yields CASSHAGGTRREEQYF.

The table lists this clonotype with a few counts. The chain recombines TRBV6-1 with TRBJ2-1, with TRBD1 identical over 8 bases. The V gene's germline CDR1 is MNHNS and CDR2 SASEGT. The V and J ends lost 7 bases and 3 bases, in that order; junction bases with no gene match: 5. The CDR3 sequence is 14 residues long. CDR3 region: CASIYGQGYNEQFF. In DNA, the CDR3 is TGTGCCAGCATATACGGACAGGGCTACAATGAGCAGTTCTTC.

This chain uses TRBV7-8 with TRBJ2-1; tentatively, D is TRBD1 or TRBD2 (5 bases each). V was shortened by 5 bases and J by 3 bases, with 14 bases between the two germline ends. CDR1 SGHVS and CDR2 FQNEAQ come from the germline V gene. The CDR3 has 15 residues. CDR3 nucleotide sequence: TGTGCCAGCAGCACCCGCTGGGGGTTCTACAATGAGCAGTTCTTC. It translates to CASSTRWGFYNEQFF.

The V call is TRBV4-2, the J call TRBJ2-3, with TRBD2 matching 8 bases. From germline, CDR1 is LGHNA and CDR2 YNFKEQ. J gave up 0 bases and V 3 bases, and 8 bases lay outside the gene matches. CDR3 length: 17 amino acids. The CDR3 DNA reads TGTGCCAGCAGCCAGGCCGCAGGACTAGCTAGCACAGATACGCAGTATTTT. Encoded protein: CASSQAAGLASTDTQYF.

The genes are TRBV2 and TRBJ2-7; 9 bases agree with TRBD1. V lost 2 bases, J lost 2 bases, and 4 bases stayed unmatched. Germline CDR1 reads SNHLY; CDR2 reads FYNNEI. The CDR3 covers 15 residues. Here the CDR3 DNA reads TGTGCCAGCAGTGAACAAAGGACAGGGGCCTACGAGCAGTACGTC. Protein: CASSEQRTGAYEQYV.

Points on this clonotype: A read error may produce the germline difference seen at one junction end. The chain joins TRBV2 to TRBJ1-2, with D perhaps matching TRBD1 (5 bases). The CDR3 has 12 residues. The germline V gene has CDR1 SNHLY and CDR2 FYNNEI. CDR3 protein: CASSEAGPGIDF. The CDR3 bases are TGTGCCAGCAGTGAAGCGGGGCCAGGGATCGACTTC.

A single count supports this clonotype. This chain uses TRBV12-3 or TRBV12-4 with TRBJ2-3; TRBD2 agrees at 8 bases. The CDR3 loop spans 18 amino acids. V dropped 6 bases and J dropped 0; count of bases not matched to a gene: 14. The CDR3 region is CASSRGGLSGVSTDTQYF. The CDR3 nucleotides are TGTGCCAGCAGCCGGGGGGGACTAAGCGGGGTGAGCACAGATACGCAGTATTTT.

The J gene is TRBJ2-1, the V gene TRBV11-1; D is unclear. The CDR3 sequence is 13 residues long. Trimming stripped 4 bases from V and 3 bases from J, with 7 bases between. Looked up from germline, CDR1 is SGHAT and CDR2 is FQDESV (reference sequence). The CDR3, as DNA: TGTGCCAGCAGCTCTAGACTCTACAATGAGCAGTTCTTC. This encodes CASSSRLYNEQFF.

This clonotype has only a few counts. This chain uses TRBV6-5 with TRBJ2-5, with D hard to call. This CDR3 has 13 residues. In germline, CDR1 is MNHEY, CDR2 SVGAGI. The V gene lost 4 bases and the J gene lost 7 bases, with 13 bases spanning the gap. The DNA of the CDR3 is TGTGCCAGCAGTTCTCCCAAAGACGGGACCCAGTACTTC. It codes for CASSSPKDGTQYF.

This chain links TRBV5-1 with TRBJ1-1; weak D call: TRBD1 (5 bases). The V and J ends lost 0 bases and 3 bases respectively, with 12 bases between them. The CDR3 has 15 residues. Germline CDR1 and CDR2: SGHRS and YFSETQ. The CDR3 nucleotides are TGCGCCAGCAGCTTGGTGGGGGGATGGGACACTGAAGCTTTCTTT. This translates into CASSLVGGWDTEAFF.

This clonotype has ten or more counts. The chain uses TRBV12-3 or TRBV12-4 and TRBJ2-7; D may be TRBD1 (5 bases). Deletions cut 5 bases from V and 5 bases from J, with 19 bases between. The CDR3 spans 15 residues. The CDR3 spells CASSLGQGTLDEQYF. As DNA, the CDR3 is TGTGCCAGCAGTCTCGGGCAGGGAACTTTAGACGAGCAGTACTTC.